These T cell receptor beta chains were read from a single sample in a study of Tregs in tolerant kidney transplant recipients. TCRdb's table, derived via immunoSEQ multiplex PCR, lists solely in-frame clones and lacks some. The sample records under 85,000 clones, about 89% being singletons. The source material was CD4+ T cells from blood, sampled before the transplant. These receptors originate from a human donor who received a combined kidney and bone marrow transplant. CDR3s include the opening cysteine and the closing phenylalanine or tryptophan. Each record gives: CDR3 length, V gene, CDR3 protein.

13 TRBV6-1 CASSETGEETQYF
16 TRBV6-1 CASSEARAPARGEQFF
13 TRBV10-3 CAISVAGDYGYTF
17 TRBV7-8 CASSPHGTSGRASEQYF
14 TRBV6-5 CASSFGRGQETQYF
14 TRBV19 CASTQDGKNTEAFF
14 TRBV7-9 CASSPRGSNYGYTF
16 TRBV28 CASSSGLGSGFETQYF
17 TRBV15 CATSTGQGAIWTETQYF
13 TRBV7-7 CASRQKTGLEQYF
14 TRBV6-5 CASSPGRGNTEAFF
13 TRBV28 CASSLVTSLEQYF
16 TRBV12-2 CASRSRILTRGPEAFF
14 TRBV5-6 CASRGAGASYEQYF
16 TRBV19 CASSIGDRARNYGYTF
16 TRBV19 CASSPGLAGISYEQYF
16 TRBV5-1 CASSPRLAGVTDTQYF
18 TRBV5-6 CASSLPTSGRAVGNEQFF
15 TRBV9 CASSPRQGMNTEAFF
18 TRBV7-8 CASSPQVRAAGGTGELFF
13 TRBV7-2 CASSQREGLEQYF
13 TRBV7-2 CASKGSGGEKLFF
14 TRBV7-2 CASSIGQAQETQYF
16 TRBV28 CASSFSGGLGYQKLFF
14 TRBV7-9 CASSLTKTNEKLFF
13 TRBV2 CASKRENTGELFF
14 TRBV7-2 CASSPEDRGYGYTF
15 TRBV5-5 CASSARLAGGDEQYF
13 TRBV5-1 CASSLDREGEQYF
17 TRBV4-1 CASSQDDLTGVTYEQYF
15 TRBV7-9 CASSLLREVREKLFF
14 TRBV6-5 CASSSGGPNYGYTF
16 TRBV5-1 CASSLAIDSSTDTQYF
16 TRBV11-2 CASSKLSGLAVHEQYF
14 TRBV6-1 CASRELFSTDTQYF
15 TRBV28 CASSLGLAGVGEQYF
12 TRBV28 CASAGTSYEQYF
16 TRBV28 CASSASGTHSYNEQFF
14 TRBV18 CASSPGASSYEQYF
13 TRBV6-6 CASSPPGMTEAFF
13 TRBV11-2 CASSWESYNEQFF
16 TRBV5-1 CASSLAPGDSNQPQHF
15 TRBV5-5 CASSFHSGRAFEQYF
14 TRBV10-1 CASSESSGSGEQFF
13 TRBV5-1 CASTQGASTEAFF
15 TRBV27 CASSLRRGIGNTIYF
18 TRBV10-3 CAISDFPGLAGGVYEQYF
15 TRBV7-9 CASSSTGARQETQYF
14 TRBV2 CASSNRLAEETQYF